This is a list of T cell receptor beta chains from one sample in a study of T cells in localized non-small cell lung cancer. Clones were read by immunoSEQ multiplex PCR, and TCRdb kept only the in-frame ones, dropping some. Of tens of thousands of clones detected, about 90% appear once; the ten largest clones hold less than 3.5%. The sequences come from peripheral blood, collected before any cancer treatment. The source of these receptors is an older female donor with stage I squamous cell lung carcinoma. The CDR3 runs from the conserved cysteine through the conserved F or W. D genes are given only for firm matches. Clone size is stated in some rows and not others, as once, few, many or a class when expanded.

TRBV7-9	TRBJ1-1	-	-	CASSLLGRNNTEAFF	TGTGCCAGCAGCTTACTTGGGCGGAATAACACTGAAGCTTTCTTT
TRBV6-5	TRBJ2-1	TRBD2	-	CASKTGLAGYNEQFF	TGTGCCAGCAAGACGGGACTAGCGGGCTACAATGAGCAGTTCTTC
TRBV7-8	TRBJ2-5	TRBD1	-	CASSAGQGAWETQYF	TGTGCCAGCAGCGCAGGACAGGGGGCGTGGGAGACCCAGTACTTC
TRBV27	TRBJ1-2	TRBD1	-	CASSATGQDYGYTF	TGTGCCAGCAGTGCCACGGGACAGGACTATGGCTACACCTTC
TRBV5-1	TRBJ2-1	-	-	CASSLLLENEQFF	TGCGCCAGCAGCCTACTATTGGAGAATGAGCAGTTCTTC
TRBV25-1	TRBJ2-1	-	-	CASSEPNPRDNEQFF	TGTGCCAGCAGTGAGCCGAACCCGAGGGACAATGAGCAGTTCTTC
TRBV4-2	TRBJ2-7	TRBD2	-	CASSQVRASGSYEQYF	TGTGCCAGCAGCCAAGTCCGGGCTAGCGGCTCCTACGAGCAGTACTTC
TRBV30	TRBJ2-5	TRBD2	-	CAWTSSWTSGPQTGETQYF	TGTGCCTGGACCTCCAGCTGGACTAGCGGTCCACAAACGGGGGAGACCCAGTACTTC
TRBV5-1	TRBJ2-2	-	once	CASSLALGELFF	TGCGCCAGCAGTTTAGCGCTAGGGGAGCTGTTTTTT
TRBV19	TRBJ2-7	TRBD1	-	CASSMRSGQGTHEQYF	TGTGCCAGTAGTATGCGATCGGGACAGGGTACCCACGAGCAGTACTTC
TRBV6-5	TRBJ1-2	-	-	CASSSDPNYGYTF	TGTGCCAGCAGTTCAGATCCTAACTATGGCTACACCTTC
TRBV7-3	TRBJ1-1	-	-	CASSLRVTEAFF	TGTGCCAGCAGCTTAAGGGTCACTGAAGCTTTCTTT
TRBV25-1	TRBJ1-2	TRBD1	-	CASSELQGAVGYTF	TGTGCCAGCAGTGAATTACAGGGGGCGGTGGGCTACACCTTC
TRBV5-4	TRBJ1-1	-	-	CASSLGAPTNTEAFF	TGTGCCAGCAGCTTGGGGGCTCCAACGAACACTGAAGCTTTCTTT
TRBV2	TRBJ1-1	-	-	CASYRVGTEAFF	TGTGCCAGTTACAGGGTTGGCACTGAAGCTTTCTTT
TRBV5-1	TRBJ2-3	-	once	CASSLGAGFADTQYF	TGCGCCAGCAGCCTGGGCGCGGGTTTCGCGGATACGCAGTATTTT
TRBV13	TRBJ2-1	-	-	CASSLAGSPSYNEQFF	TGTGCCAGCAGCTTAGCGGGTTCCCCATCCTACAATGAGCAGTTCTTC
TRBV27	TRBJ2-7	TRBD2	-	CASSAPAGVSEQYF	TGTGCCAGCAGTGCCCCGGCGGGAGTATCCGAGCAGTACTTC
TRBV4-1	TRBJ2-7	-	-	CASSQVGTAGMAYEQYF	TGCGCCAGCAGCCAAGTGGGGACTGCGGGGATGGCCTACGAGCAGTACTTC
TRBV30	TRBJ1-2	-	-	CAWTVAGNGYTF	TGTGCCTGGACCGTAGCGGGGAACGGCTACACCTTC
TRBV27	TRBJ2-7	TRBD2	-	CASRGWTSGSLEQYF	TGTGCCAGCAGGGGGTGGACTAGCGGGAGTCTCGAGCAGTACTTC
TRBV19	TRBJ2-1	-	-	CASSSGNHYNEQFF	TGTGCCAGTAGTAGCGGGAACCACTACAATGAGCAGTTCTTC
TRBV30	TRBJ1-4	-	once	CAWNLRDEKLFF	TGTGCCTGGAACCTCAGGGATGAAAAACTGTTTTTT
TRBV30	TRBJ2-2	-	-	CAWSSGTQGTGELFF	TGTGCCTGGAGTTCAGGAACACAGGGTACCGGGGAGCTGTTTTTT
TRBV5-5	TRBJ2-5	TRBD2	few	CASSRAGAETQYF	TGTGCCAGCAGCCGAGCGGGAGCGGAGACCCAGTACTTC
TRBV5-1	TRBJ2-7	TRBD2	-	CASSLVSSGGIGYEQYF	TGCGCCAGCAGCTTGGTCTCTTCGGGAGGGATCGGGTACGAGCAGTACTTC
TRBV7-1	TRBJ1-1	-	once	CASSSSRATEAFF	TGTGCCAGCAGCTCTAGCAGGGCCACTGAAGCTTTCTTT